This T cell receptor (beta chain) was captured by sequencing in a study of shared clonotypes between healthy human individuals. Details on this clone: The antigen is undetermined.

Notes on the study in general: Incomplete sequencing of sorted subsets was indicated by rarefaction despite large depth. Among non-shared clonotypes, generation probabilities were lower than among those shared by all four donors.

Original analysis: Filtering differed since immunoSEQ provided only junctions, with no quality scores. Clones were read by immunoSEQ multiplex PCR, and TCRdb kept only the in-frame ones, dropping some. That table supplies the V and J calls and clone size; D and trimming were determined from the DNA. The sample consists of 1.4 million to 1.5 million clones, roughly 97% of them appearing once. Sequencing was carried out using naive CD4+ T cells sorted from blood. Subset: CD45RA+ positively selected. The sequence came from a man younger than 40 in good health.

CDR3 region: CASSQARDRGTDTQYF. CDR3 coding DNA: TGCGCCAGCAGCCAAGCACGGGACAGGGGCACAGATACGCAGTATTTT. The gene calls are TRBV4-1 and TRBJ2-3; TRBD1 matches 9 bases. Germline V gives CDR1 MGHRA, CDR2 YSYEKL. V dropped 1 base and J dropped 1; count of bases not matched to a gene: 3. This CDR3 spans 16 amino acids.